This T cell receptor beta chain was retrieved from a study of sequential checkpoint blockade in melanoma. Study summary: First-line arms were nivolumab then ipilimumab, or the reverse, randomized 1:1. Each arm's sequence ended with maintenance nivolumab.

The length of the CDR3 is 14 residues. Germline-derived CDR1 and CDR2 are PRHDT and FYEKMQ (reference sequence). The ends were cut back, 5 bases at V and 2 bases at J, with 12 bases in the middle. Profiling relied on immunoSEQ multiplex PCR, and the TCRdb table lists in-frame clones only, not all of them. The table has tens of thousands of clones, roughly 90% seen once. Treatment noted: randomized to nivolumab then ipilimumab (arm A) or the reverse (arm B). None of the patients previously received DNA-damaging chemotherapy. PBMC sorting kept live CD3+CD8+ cells without CD19 or CD56. Sequences were derived from CD8+ T cells sorted from blood (inferred from file names), sampled from a patient given nivolumab and ipilimumab in sequence. This chain joins TRBV13 and TRBJ1-2, with D perhaps TRBD1 (5 bases). The TCR was taken from a human donor with melanoma. CDR3 loop: CASSPGGGNYGYTF. The CDR3 bases are TGTGCCAGCAGCCCTGGCGGGGGGAACTATGGCTACACCTTC.